Sequencing of this TCR beta chain was carried out in a study of shared clonotypes between healthy human individuals. Naive CD8 cells lacked CD45RO and underwent positive selection for CCR7, leaving out terminally differentiated effector memory CD45RA+ cells. Turning to this clone: Its ends do not fully match the called genes, so a read error is possible.

The CDR3 loop spans 14 amino acids. Germline CDR1 and CDR2: MDHEN and SYDVKM. Some clones are missing from TCRdb's copy, which holds only in-frame ones; the method was immunoSEQ multiplex PCR. The sample carries about 680,000 clones, 92% recorded once. The source is a man aged 25 to 40 in good health. The V call is TRBV28, the J call TRBJ2-2; the D is unclear. The material sequenced was naive CD8+ T cells sorted from blood. The CDR3 nucleotides read TGTGCCAGCAGTACCCTCGAGAACCCCGGGGAGCTGTTTTTT. Protein sequence: CASSTLENPGELFF. Together with reference TRBV28 and TRBJ2-2, the CDR3 gives the full variable domain: DVKVTQSSRYLVKRTGEKVFLECVQDMDHENMFWYRQDPGLGLRLIYFSYDVKMKEKGDIPEGYSVSREKKERFSLILESASTNQTSMYLCASSTLENPGELFFGEGSRLTVL.